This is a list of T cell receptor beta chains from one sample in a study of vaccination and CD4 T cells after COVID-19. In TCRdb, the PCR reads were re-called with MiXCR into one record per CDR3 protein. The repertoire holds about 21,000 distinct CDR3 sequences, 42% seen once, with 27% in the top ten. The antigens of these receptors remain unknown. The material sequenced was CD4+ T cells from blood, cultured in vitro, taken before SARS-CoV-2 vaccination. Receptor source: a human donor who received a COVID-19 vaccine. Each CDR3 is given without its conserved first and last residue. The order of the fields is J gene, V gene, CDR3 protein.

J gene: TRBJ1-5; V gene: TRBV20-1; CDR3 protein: SASGGFSNQPQH
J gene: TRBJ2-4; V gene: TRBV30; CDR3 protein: AWSDAGLNIQY
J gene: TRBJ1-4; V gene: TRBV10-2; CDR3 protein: ASSDRPTRGEKLF
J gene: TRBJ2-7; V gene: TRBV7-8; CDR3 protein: ASSSGLAGNYEQY
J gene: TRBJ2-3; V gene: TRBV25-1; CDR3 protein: ASSRIAGLTDTQY
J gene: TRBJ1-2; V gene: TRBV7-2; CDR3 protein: ASSLEGLNYGYT
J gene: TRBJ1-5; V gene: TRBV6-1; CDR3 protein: ASSHPGTASNQPQH
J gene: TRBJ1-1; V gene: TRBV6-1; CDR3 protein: ASRVSPTRNTEAF
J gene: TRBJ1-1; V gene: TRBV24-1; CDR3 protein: ATSDSGTGEAF
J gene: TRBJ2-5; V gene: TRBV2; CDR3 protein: ASSTHQVETQY
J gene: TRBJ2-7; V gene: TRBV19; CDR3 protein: ASSREGYEQY
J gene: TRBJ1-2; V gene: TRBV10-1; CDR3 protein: ASSESGGNYGYT
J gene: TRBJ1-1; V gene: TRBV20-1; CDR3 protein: SAKGGGEAF
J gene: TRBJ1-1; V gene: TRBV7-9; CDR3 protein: ASSLVGYAEAF
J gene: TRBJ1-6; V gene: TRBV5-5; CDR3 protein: ASSLKPGGGNSPLH
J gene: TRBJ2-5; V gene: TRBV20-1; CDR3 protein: SAGWGGSETQY
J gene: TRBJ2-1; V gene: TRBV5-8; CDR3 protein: ASSPLRGRTGEQF
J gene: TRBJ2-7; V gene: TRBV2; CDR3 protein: ASRFRTGGEYEQY
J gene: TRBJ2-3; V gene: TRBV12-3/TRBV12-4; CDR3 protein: ASSHVLAGGRQIRS
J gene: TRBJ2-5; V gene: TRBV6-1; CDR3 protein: ASSDPGQGMETQY